A selection of T cell receptor beta chains follows, all from one sample in a study of shared clonotypes between healthy human individuals. TCRdb's copy holds only in-frame clones and misses some; the assay was immunoSEQ multiplex PCR. The sample includes 450,000 to 600,000 clones, less than 80% seen only once; the top ten take approximately 12%. Sample: PBMCs. These receptors originate from a woman aged 40 to 50 in good health. Some clones in this sample may be carry-over from other donors' samples. CDR3s include the opening cysteine and the closing phenylalanine or tryptophan. Fields, in order: clone size, V gene, J gene, D gene, CDR3 DNA, CDR3 protein. D genes are given only for firm matches. Only some rows state a clone size, as once, few, many or a class for expanded clones.

>once|TRBV28|TRBJ1-2|NA
TGTGCCAGCAGCCGTACGGATTACTATGGCTACACCTTC
CASSRTDYYGYTF
>NA|TRBV7-2|TRBJ1-1|NA
TGTGCCAGCAGCTTAGGGGCCACTGAAGCTTTCTTT
CASSLGATEAFF
>NA|TRBV2|TRBJ2-2|NA
TGTGCCAGCGGTCATGGTAATGGAGACACCGGGGAGCTGTTTTTT
CASGHGNGDTGELFF
>NA|TRBV6-6|TRBJ2-2|NA
TGTGCCAGCAGTTACGCATCACCGTCACTCACCGGGGAGCTGTTTTTT
CASSYASPSLTGELFF
>NA|TRBV5-8|TRBJ2-1|NA
TGTGCCAGCAGCTTGGCCCCAGGAAGCGGACCTAGCTCCTACAATGAGCAGTTCTTC
CASSLAPGSGPSSYNEQFF
>NA|TRBV29-1|TRBJ2-7|NA
TGCAGCGTTGGTCAGGCTTCCTACGAGCAGTACTTC
CSVGQASYEQYF
>NA|TRBV5-1|TRBJ2-7|TRBD1
TGCGCCAGCAGCTTAGGGGACAGATCCTACGAGCAGTACTTC
CASSLGDRSYEQYF
>few|TRBV6-4|TRBJ2-1|NA
TGTGCCAGCAGTACCCGATCCGGGGATTTCAATGAGCAGTTCTTC
CASSTRSGDFNEQFF
>NA|TRBV28|TRBJ2-5|NA
TGTGCCAGCAGATGGGCCCGGGAGTGGGAGACCCAGTACTTC
CASRWAREWETQYF
>many|TRBV11-3|TRBJ2-2|NA
TGTGCCAGCAGCTTTTTCGGAGGGAAGCCGAACACCGGGGAGCTGTTTTTT
CASSFFGGKPNTGELFF
>few|TRBV10-1|TRBJ2-3|NA
TGCGCCAGCAGTGTTGGCCCTAGCACAGATACGCAGTATTTT
CASSVGPSTDTQYF
>NA|TRBV9|TRBJ2-1|TRBD2
TGTGCCAGCAGCGGCTCGGGACTACTCTACAATGAGCAGTTCTTC
CASSGSGLLYNEQFF
>once|TRBV5-4|TRBJ1-5|NA
TGTGCCAGCAGCTTAGGTCCAGGTCCTAAGCAGCCCCAGCATTTT
CASSLGPGPKQPQHF
>NA|TRBV6-6|TRBJ2-7|TRBD2
TGTGCCAGCAGTCGGCACGGGGGGACCTACGAGCAGTACTTC
CASSRHGGTYEQYF
>NA|TRBV29-1|TRBJ2-5|NA
TGCAGCGCCGGTCGTGGGGGACAATCGGAGACCCAGTACTTC
CSAGRGGQSETQYF
>NA|TRBV7-3|TRBJ2-1|TRBD2
TGTGCCAGCAGTGACCTAGCGGGAGGGTACAATGAGCAGTTCTTC
CASSDLAGGYNEQFF
>once|TRBV6-6|TRBJ1-4|TRBD1
TGTGCCAGCAGCGACAGGGCGGAAGAAAAACTGTTTTTT
CASSDRAEEKLFF
>NA|TRBV30|TRBJ1-2|TRBD1
TGTGCCGGAAGACAGGGGGGGAACTATGGCTACACCTTC
CAGRQGGNYGYTF
>NA|TRBV29-1|TRBJ1-2|TRBD1
TGCAGCGTTTTGCAGGGGGCCTCGAGATACTTC
CSVLQGASRYF
>NA|TRBV9|TRBJ1-2|TRBD1
TGTGCCAGCAGCGAGACCGGCCCTGACAGGGGGACAAACTATGGCTACACCTTC
CASSETGPDRGTNYGYTF
>NA|TRBV10-3|TRBJ2-3|TRBD2
TGTGCCATAATGACTAGCGGTGAGGGGACAGATACGCAGTATTTT
CAIMTSGEGTDTQYF
>few|TRBV5-1|TRBJ2-3|TRBD2
TGCGCCAGCAGCCTAGGACTAGCGGGAGGGCCTCTCGGGGCAGATACGCAGTATTTT
CASSLGLAGGPLGADTQYF
>NA|TRBV10-3|TRBJ1-1|NA
TGTGCCATCAGTGAGTGGGCGACAGAGAACACTGAAGCTTTCTTT
CAISEWATENTEAFF
>NA|TRBV2|TRBJ1-2|TRBD1
TGTGCCAGCAGTGGGCAGGGGGCGACATATGGCTACACCTTC
CASSGQGATYGYTF
>NA|TRBV7-3|TRBJ2-5|TRBD1
TGTGCCAGCAGCTTAAACAGGGGCGAGACCCAGTACTTC
CASSLNRGETQYF
>NA|TRBV5-4|TRBJ2-2|TRBD2
TGTGCCAGCAGCCACGGACTAGCGGGAGTCTCTGCGACCGGGGAGCTGTTTTTT
CASSHGLAGVSATGELFF
>once|TRBV10-2|TRBJ2-7|NA
TGCGCCAGTTTGGGCGGATTCTCCTACGAGCAGTACTTC
CASLGGFSYEQYF
>NA|TRBV5-1|TRBJ2-7|NA
TGCGCCAGCAGCCCAGGAACCGGGCACTACGAGCAGTACTTC
CASSPGTGHYEQYF
>NA|TRBV19|TRBJ2-5|NA
TGTGCCAGTAGTATGAGAGAGACCCAGTACTTC
CASSMRETQYF
>NA|TRBV28|TRBJ2-2|NA
TGTGCCAGCAGTTTTCACGTTACCACCGGGGAGCTGTTTTTT
CASSFHVTTGELFF
>once|TRBV5-1|TRBJ2-1|NA
TGCGCCAGCAGCTTGGACACCACGGGGGAGCAGTTCTTC
CASSLDTTGEQFF
>NA|TRBV7-2|TRBJ1-1|TRBD1
TGTGCCAGCAGCCTCAGGGGGCGCGGAAACACTGAAGCTTTCTTT
CASSLRGRGNTEAFF
>once|TRBV7-2|TRBJ2-7|NA
TGTGCCAGCGCCATGGCCCCCCTTTACGAGCAGTACTTC
CASAMAPLYEQYF
>NA|TRBV10-3|TRBJ2-1|TRBD2
TGTGCCATCAGTAGGACTAGCGGGAGGGCCGGGTTCTATGAGCAGTTCTTC
CAISRTSGRAGFYEQFF
>NA|TRBV29-1|TRBJ1-2|NA
TGCAGCGTTGAGATGGGCAACTATGGCTACACCTTC
CSVEMGNYGYTF
>NA|TRBV10-3|TRBJ2-3|TRBD2
TGTGCCATCTCGGGGGGAGGTGGAGATACGCAGTATTTT
CAISGGGGDTQYF
>NA|TRBV4-1|TRBJ2-5|NA
TGCGCCAGCAGCCAAGATCAAGGTCCAGCGGAGGGAGAGACCCAGTACTTC
CASSQDQGPAEGETQYF
>NA|TRBV7-3|TRBJ1-6|NA
TGTGCCAGCAGCTACGGGGCAGAGAATTCACCCCTCCACTTT
CASSYGAENSPLHF
>NA|TRBV9|TRBJ2-7|NA
TGTGCCAGCAGCGTCGGGCAGGGAAACTACGAGCAGTACTTC
CASSVGQGNYEQYF
>NA|TRBV10-3|TRBJ2-1|NA
TGTGCCATCAGTGAGTCCGGGAACATTGGGAATGAGCAGTTCTTC
CAISESGNIGNEQFF
>NA|TRBV15|TRBJ2-6|NA
TGTGCCACCAGCAGAGATTCAGGGGTTGGGGCCAACGTCCTGACTTTC
CATSRDSGVGANVLTF
>NA|TRBV19|TRBJ1-5|TRBD1
TGTGCCAGTAGTATGGACAGGGTTCAGCCCCAGCATTTT
CASSMDRVQPQHF
>NA|TRBV28|TRBJ2-1|TRBD1
TGTGCCAGCAGTTTAGGGGGGACAGGTTCCTACAATGAGCAGTTCTTC
CASSLGGTGSYNEQFF
>NA|TRBV4-1|TRBJ2-5|TRBD1
TGCGCCAGCAGCCGTGCAGGGACAGGGGCCCAAGAGACCCAGTACTTC
CASSRAGTGAQETQYF
>NA|TRBV6-1|TRBJ1-2|TRBD1
TGTGCCAGCAGTGCCACGGGACAGGGATATACTAACTATGGCTACACCTTC
CASSATGQGYTNYGYTF
>few|TRBV19|TRBJ2-3|TRBD2
TGTGCCAGTAGTATAAGGGCAGGGGGTAGCGGGAGAACAGATACGCAGTATTTT
CASSIRAGGSGRTDTQYF
>few|TRBV11-2|TRBJ1-5|NA
TGTGCCAGCAGCTTAAGGGCGGACAGTAGCAATCAGCCCCAGCATTTT
CASSLRADSSNQPQHF
>many|TRBV19|TRBJ2-7|TRBD1
TGTGCCAGTAGTAAAGGGCAGGGGGCAGTCTACGAGCAGTACTTC
CASSKGQGAVYEQYF
>NA|TRBV28|TRBJ1-3|TRBD1
TGTGCCAGCAGTTCCTTCCCGGGGGGAGGGACAGGGGGATATAGAGGAAACACCATATATTTT
CASSSFPGGGTGGYRGNTIYF